Listed below are T cell receptor beta chains from one sample, sequenced in a study of CXCR3-negative and CXCR3-positive naive CD8 T cells. After re-calling the 5' RACE reads, TCRdb lists one entry per CDR3 protein, DNA absent. The listing contains 100,000 or so distinct CDR3 sequences. The sequencing input was naive CXCR3+ CD8+ T cells from blood. The receptors come from a human donor in good health. Some clones in this sample may be carry-over from other donors' samples. Each CDR3 is given with its conserved first and last residue.

cdr3_aa	v_call	j_call	cdr3_length
CASSQGGSDNEQYF	TRBV14	TRBJ2-7	14
CASSQDFAGISYNEQFF	TRBV4-1	TRBJ2-1	17
CASSVVGVYKDEQFF	TRBV9	TRBJ2-1	15
CSVELLPEGGNEQFF	TRBV29-1	TRBJ2-1	15
CASSEAGTGVETQYF	TRBV10-1	TRBJ2-5	15
CASSPWTGGSYEQYF	TRBV4-3	TRBJ2-7	15
CASSARDRADTQYF	TRBV9	TRBJ2-3	14
CASSQEWVGVTYEQYF	TRBV4-3	TRBJ2-7	16
CASSVGGTSGHNEQFF	TRBV9	TRBJ2-1	16
CASKRQGINEQFF	TRBV28	TRBJ2-1	13
CASSPRGGDTEAFF	TRBV7-9	TRBJ1-1	14
CASSPRGWGTDTQYF	TRBV28	TRBJ2-3	15
CASSFSGLAYEQYF	TRBV5-6	TRBJ2-7	14
CSAPDPGLARETQYF	TRBV20-1	TRBJ2-5	15